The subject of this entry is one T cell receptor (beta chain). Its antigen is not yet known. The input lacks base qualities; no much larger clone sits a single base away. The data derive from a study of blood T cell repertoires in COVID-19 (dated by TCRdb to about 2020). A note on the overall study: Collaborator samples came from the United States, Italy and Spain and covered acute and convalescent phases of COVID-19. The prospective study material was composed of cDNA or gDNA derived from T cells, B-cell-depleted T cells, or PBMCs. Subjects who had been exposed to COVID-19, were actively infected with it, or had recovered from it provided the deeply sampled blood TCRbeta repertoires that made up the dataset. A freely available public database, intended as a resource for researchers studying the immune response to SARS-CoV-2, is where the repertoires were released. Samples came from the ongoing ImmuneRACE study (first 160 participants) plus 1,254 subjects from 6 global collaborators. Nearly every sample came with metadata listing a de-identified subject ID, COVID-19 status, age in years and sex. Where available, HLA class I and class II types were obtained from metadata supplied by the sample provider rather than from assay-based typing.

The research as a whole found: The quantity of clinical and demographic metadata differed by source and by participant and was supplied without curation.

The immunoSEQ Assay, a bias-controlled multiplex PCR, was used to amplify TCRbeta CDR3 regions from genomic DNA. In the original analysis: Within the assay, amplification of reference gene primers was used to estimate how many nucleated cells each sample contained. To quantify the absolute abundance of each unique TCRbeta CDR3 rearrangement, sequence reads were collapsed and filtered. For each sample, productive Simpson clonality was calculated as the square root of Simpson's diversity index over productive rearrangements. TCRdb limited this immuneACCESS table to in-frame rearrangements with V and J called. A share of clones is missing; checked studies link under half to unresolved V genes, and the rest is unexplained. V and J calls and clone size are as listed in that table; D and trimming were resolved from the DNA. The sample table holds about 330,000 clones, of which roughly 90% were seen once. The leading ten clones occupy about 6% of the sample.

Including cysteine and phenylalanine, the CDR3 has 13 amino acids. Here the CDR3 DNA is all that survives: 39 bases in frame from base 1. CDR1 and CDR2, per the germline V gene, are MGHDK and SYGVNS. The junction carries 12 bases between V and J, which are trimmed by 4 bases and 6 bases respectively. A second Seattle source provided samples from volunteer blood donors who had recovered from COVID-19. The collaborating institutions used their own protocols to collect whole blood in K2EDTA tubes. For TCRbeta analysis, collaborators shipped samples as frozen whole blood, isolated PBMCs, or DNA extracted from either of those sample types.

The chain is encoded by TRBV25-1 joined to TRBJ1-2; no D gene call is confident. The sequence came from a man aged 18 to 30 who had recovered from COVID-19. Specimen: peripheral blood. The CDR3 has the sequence CASSGHSGNGYTF. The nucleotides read TGTGCCAGCAGTGGCCATTCGGGGAATGGCTACACCTTC.